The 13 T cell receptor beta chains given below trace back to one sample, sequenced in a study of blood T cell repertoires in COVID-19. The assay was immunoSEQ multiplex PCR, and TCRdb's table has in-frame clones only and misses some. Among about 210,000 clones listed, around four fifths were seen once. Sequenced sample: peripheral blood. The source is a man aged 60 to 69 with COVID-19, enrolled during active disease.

The CDR3 sequence is CASSHGQQTYEQYF. CDR3 coding DNA: TGTGCCAGCAGCCACGGACAGCAGACCTACGAGCAGTACTTC. The chain employs TRBV27 and TRBJ2-7, with TRBD1 as a possible D gene (6 bases). V was cut by 6 bases and J by 2 bases, with 14 bases left in between. The germline V gene has CDR1 MNHEY and CDR2 SMNVEV (reference sequence). The CDR3 loop spans 14 amino acids.

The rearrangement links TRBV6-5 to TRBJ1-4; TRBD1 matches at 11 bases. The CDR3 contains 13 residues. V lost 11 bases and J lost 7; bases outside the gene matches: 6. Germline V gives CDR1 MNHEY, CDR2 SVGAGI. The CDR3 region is CAVPGTGGEKLFF. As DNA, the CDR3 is TGTGCCGTTCCCGGGACAGGGGGTGAAAAACTGTTTTTT.

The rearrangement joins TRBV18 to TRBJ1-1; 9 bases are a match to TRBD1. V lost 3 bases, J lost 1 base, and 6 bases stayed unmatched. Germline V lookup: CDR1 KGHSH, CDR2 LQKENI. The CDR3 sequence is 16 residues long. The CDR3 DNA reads TGTGCCAGCTCACCTCAACAGGGGGCCAGGAACACTGAAGCTTTCTTT. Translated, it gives CASSPQQGARNTEAFF.

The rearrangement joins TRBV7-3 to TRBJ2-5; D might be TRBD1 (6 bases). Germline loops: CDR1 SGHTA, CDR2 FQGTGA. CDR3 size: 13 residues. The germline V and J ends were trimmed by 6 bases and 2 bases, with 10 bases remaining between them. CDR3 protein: CASSRTVQETQYF. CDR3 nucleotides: TGTGCCAGCAGTCGGACAGTTCAAGAGACCCAGTACTTC.

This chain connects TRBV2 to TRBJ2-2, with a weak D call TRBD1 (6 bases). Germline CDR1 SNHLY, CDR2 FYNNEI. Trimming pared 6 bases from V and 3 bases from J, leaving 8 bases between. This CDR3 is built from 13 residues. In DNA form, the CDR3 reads TGTGCCAGCAGACGGACAGACACCGGGGAGCTGTTTTTT. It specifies CASRRTDTGELFF.

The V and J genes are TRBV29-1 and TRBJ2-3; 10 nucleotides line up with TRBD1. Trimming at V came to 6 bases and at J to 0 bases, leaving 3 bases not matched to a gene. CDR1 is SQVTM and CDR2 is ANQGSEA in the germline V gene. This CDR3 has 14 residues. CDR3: CSVRTGGSTDTQYF. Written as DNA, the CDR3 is TGCAGCGTCAGGACAGGGGGGAGCACAGATACGCAGTATTTT.

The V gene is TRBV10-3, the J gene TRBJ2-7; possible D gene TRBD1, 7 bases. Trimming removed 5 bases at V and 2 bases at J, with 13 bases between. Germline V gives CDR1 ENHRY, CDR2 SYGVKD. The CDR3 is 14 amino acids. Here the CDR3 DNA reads TGTGCCATCAGTACTCAGGGGGAGGCCTACGAGCAGTACTTC. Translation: CAISTQGEAYEQYF.

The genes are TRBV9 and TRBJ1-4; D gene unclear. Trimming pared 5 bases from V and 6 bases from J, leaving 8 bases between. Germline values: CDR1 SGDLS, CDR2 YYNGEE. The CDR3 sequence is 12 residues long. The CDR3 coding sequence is TGTGCCAGCAGTGCCGAGGATGAAAAACTGTTTTTT. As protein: CASSAEDEKLFF.

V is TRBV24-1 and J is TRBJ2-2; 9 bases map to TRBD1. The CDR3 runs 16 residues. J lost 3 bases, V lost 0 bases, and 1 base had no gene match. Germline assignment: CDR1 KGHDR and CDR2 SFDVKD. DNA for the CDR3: TGTGCCACCAGTGATTTGTACAGGGGGCACACCGGGGAGCTGTTTTTT. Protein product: CATSDLYRGHTGELFF.

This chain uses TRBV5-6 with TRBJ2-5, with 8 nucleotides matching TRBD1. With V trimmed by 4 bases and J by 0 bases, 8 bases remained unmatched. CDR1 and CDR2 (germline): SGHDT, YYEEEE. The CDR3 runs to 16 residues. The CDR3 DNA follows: TGTGCCAGCAGCAGACTGGGACAGGAGTACCAAGAGACCCAGTACTTC. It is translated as CASSRLGQEYQETQYF.

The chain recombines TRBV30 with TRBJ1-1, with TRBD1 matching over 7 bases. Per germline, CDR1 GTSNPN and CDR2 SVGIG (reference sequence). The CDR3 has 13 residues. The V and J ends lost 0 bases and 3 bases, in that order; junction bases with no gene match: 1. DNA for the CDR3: TGTGCCTGGAGTGTAGACAGGGACACTGAAGCTTTCTTT. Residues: CAWSVDRDTEAFF.

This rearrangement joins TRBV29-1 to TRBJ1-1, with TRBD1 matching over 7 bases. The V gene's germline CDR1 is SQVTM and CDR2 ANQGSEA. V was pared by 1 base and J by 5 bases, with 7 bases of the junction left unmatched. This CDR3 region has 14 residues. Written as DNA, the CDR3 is TGCAGCGTTGAAGTGAGGGGGCGGCGTACTGAAGCTTTCTTT. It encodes CSVEVRGRRTEAFF.

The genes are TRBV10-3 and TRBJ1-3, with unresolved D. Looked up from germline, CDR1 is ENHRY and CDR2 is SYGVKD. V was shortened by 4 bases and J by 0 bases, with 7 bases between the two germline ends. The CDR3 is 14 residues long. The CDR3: CAISVRGSGNTIYF. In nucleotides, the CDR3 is TGTGCCATCAGTGTAAGAGGCTCTGGAAACACCATATATTTT.